This T cell receptor (beta chain) was captured in a study of molecular identifiers for immune sequencing clone quantification. Overall study findings and caveats: More than 850,000 naive cells reportedly did not prevent detection of spiked Jurkat TCR RNA from one cell.

Germline CDR1 reads SGHKS; CDR2 reads YYEKEE (reference sequence). Trimming removed 4 bases at V and 4 bases at J, with 12 bases between. The CDR3 covers 13 residues. TCRdb re-analysed the PCR reads in MiXCR, keeping a single row per CDR3 protein. Counted here are under 600,000 distinct CDR3 sequences, roughly 23% occurring once; the ten biggest clones make up under 0.85%. This clonotype was observed a few times. Antigen unknown. Sequencing was done on a sample of naive CD8+ T cells from blood, with Jurkat cell RNA spiked in. Subset indicated: FACS-sorted CD8+CD4-CCR7+CD45RA+ naive T cells. The chain recombines TRBV5-5 with TRBJ2-7; the D is unclear. This receptor was taken from a human donor in good health. Some libraries in this study had Jurkat cell RNA spiked in. This CDR3 reads CASSHSVGYEQYF. As DNA, the CDR3 is TGTGCCAGCAGCCACTCCGTGGGATACGAGCAGTACTTC.